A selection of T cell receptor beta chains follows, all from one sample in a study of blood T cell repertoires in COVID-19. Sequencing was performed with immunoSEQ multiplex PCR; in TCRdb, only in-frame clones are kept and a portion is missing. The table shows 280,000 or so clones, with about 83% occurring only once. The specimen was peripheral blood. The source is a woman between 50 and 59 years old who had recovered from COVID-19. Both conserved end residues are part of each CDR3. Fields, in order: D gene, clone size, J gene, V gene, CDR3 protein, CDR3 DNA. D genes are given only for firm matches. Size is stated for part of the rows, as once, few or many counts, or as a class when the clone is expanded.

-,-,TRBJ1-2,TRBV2,CASSPPQNYGYTF,TGTGCCAGCAGCCCCCCCCAGAACTATGGCTACACCTTC
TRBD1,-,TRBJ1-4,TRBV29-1,CSVSGTGNEKLFF,TGCAGCGTCTCAGGGACAGGGAATGAAAAACTGTTTTTT
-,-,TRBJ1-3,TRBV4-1,CASSQGQAYSGNTIYF,TGCGCCAGCAGCCAAGGGCAGGCTTACTCTGGAAACACCATATATTTT
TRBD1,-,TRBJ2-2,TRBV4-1,CASSQWGTDANTGELFF,TGCGCCAGCAGCCAATGGGGGACAGACGCGAACACCGGGGAGCTGTTTTTT
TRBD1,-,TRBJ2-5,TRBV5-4,CASSSRTGGQETQYF,TGTGCCAGCAGCTCCCGGACAGGGGGGCAAGAGACCCAGTACTTC
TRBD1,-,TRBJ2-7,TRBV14,CASSPRVGDSSYEQYF,TGTGCCAGCAGCCCTAGGGTGGGGGACAGCTCCTACGAGCAGTACTTC
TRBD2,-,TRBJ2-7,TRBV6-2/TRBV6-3,CASSYKLGTSGRSGAYEQYF,TGTGCCAGCAGTTATAAGCTCGGGACTAGCGGGAGATCGGGAGCCTACGAGCAGTACTTC
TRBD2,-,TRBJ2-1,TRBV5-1,CASSAITSGPYNEQFF,TGCGCCAGCAGCGCTATCACTAGCGGGCCATACAATGAGCAGTTCTTC
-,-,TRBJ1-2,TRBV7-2,CATNRELYGYTF,TGTGCCACTAACAGGGAACTCTATGGCTACACCTTC
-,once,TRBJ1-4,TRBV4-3,CASSQEWSRVEKLFF,TGCGCCAGCAGCCAAGAATGGAGCAGGGTTGAAAAACTGTTTTTT
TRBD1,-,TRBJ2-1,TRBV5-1,CASSSTGGSYNEQFF,TGCGCCAGCAGCTCGACAGGGGGCAGCTACAATGAGCAGTTCTTC
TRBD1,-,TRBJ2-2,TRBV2,CASSAQGEGELFF,TGTGCCAGCAGTGCACAGGGGGAGGGGGAGCTGTTTTTT
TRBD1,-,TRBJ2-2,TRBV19,CASSNRQGFTGELFF,TGTGCCAGTAGCAACCGACAGGGTTTCACCGGGGAGCTGTTTTTT
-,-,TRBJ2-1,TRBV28,CASRGLSSYNEQFF,TGTGCCAGTCGGGGGTTAAGCTCCTACAATGAGCAGTTCTTC
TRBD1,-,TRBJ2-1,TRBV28,CASSLFARGQGQFF,TGTGCCAGCAGTTTATTTGCTCGCGGACAGGGGCAGTTCTTC
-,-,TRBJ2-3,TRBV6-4,CASSLRAAGGTDTQYF,TGTGCCAGCAGCCTGAGGGCCGCTGGGGGCACAGATACGCAGTATTTT
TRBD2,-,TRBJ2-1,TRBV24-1,CATSDPGTTDNEQFF,TGTGCCACCAGTGATCCCGGGACTACAGACAATGAGCAGTTCTTC
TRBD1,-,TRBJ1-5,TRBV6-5,CASNLTGYWSQPQHF,TGTGCCAGCAATTTGACAGGGTATTGGAGTCAGCCCCAGCATTTT
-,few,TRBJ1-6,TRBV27,CASSLIGRPLHF,TGTGCCAGCAGTTTAATTGGGAGACCCCTCCACTTT
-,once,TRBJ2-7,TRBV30,CAWSSHTTYEQYF,TGTGCCTGGAGCTCTCATACAACCTACGAGCAGTACTTC
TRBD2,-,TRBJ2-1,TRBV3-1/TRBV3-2,CPAKTSGSYNEQFF,TGTCCGGCCAAGACTAGCGGATCCTACAATGAGCAGTTCTTC
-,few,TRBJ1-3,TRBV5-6,CASIRGASGNTIYF,TGTGCCAGCATTCGGGGGGCGTCAGGAAACACCATATATTTT
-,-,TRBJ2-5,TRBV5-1,CASSWGLGDRETQYF,TGCGCCAGCAGCTGGGGACTGGGGGATCGGGAGACCCAGTACTTC
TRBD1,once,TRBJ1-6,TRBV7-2,CASSLGQGSTYNSPLHF,TGTGCCAGCAGCTTAGGACAGGGTAGTACCTATAATTCACCCCTCCACTTT
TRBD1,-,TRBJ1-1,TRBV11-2,CASSLAGTGGISTEAFF,TGTGCCAGCAGCTTGGCCGGGACAGGGGGCATAAGCACTGAAGCTTTCTTT
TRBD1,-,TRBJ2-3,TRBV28,CASSSRTGFTDTQYF,TGTGCCAGCAGTTCCCGGACAGGGTTTACAGATACGCAGTATTTT
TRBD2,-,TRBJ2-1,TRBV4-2,CASSPLRGGNSVGAYNEQFF,TGTGCCAGCAGCCCCCTTCGGGGGGGGAATAGTGTGGGGGCTTACAATGAGCAGTTCTTC
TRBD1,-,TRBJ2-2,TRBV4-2,CASSPRGRQGSTGELFF,TGTGCCAGCAGCCCTAGAGGGAGACAGGGGAGCACCGGGGAGCTGTTTTTT
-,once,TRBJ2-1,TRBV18,CASSRDPPGNEQFF,TGTGCCAGCTCGCGGGACCCCCCTGGGAATGAGCAGTTCTTC
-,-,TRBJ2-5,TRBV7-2,CASSVQGSRETQYF,TGTGCCAGCAGCGTACAGGGCTCCCGGGAGACCCAGTACTTC